The 22 T cell receptor beta chains presented below share a single source sample, sequenced in a study of CD8+CD57+ T cells in acquired aplastic anemia. Genomic DNA, serving as template, underwent TCR beta VDJ and CDR3 profiling. TCRdb independently ran MiXCR on the reads; one entry per CDR3 protein. The repertoire has over 150,000 distinct CDR3 sequences, 71% of them found once; the top ten carry 45% to 60%. Individuals selected for sequencing had exhibited CD8+CD57+ cell expansion on flow cytometry. The material sequenced was sorted CD4+, CD8+, or CD8+CD57+ T cells (not recorded which) from PBMCs. These receptors originate from a human donor with aplastic anemia.

J is TRBJ1-2 and V is TRBV10-3; 9 nucleotides line up with TRBD1. The CDR3 sequence is 12 residues long. CDR1 ENHRY and CDR2 SYGVKD come from the germline V gene. The junction had 4 bases not matched to a gene; V was cut back by 10 bases and J by 4 bases. CDR3 loop: CATEQGAYGYTF. In nucleotides, the CDR3 is TGTGCCACAGAACAGGGGGCCTATGGCTACACCTTC.

This clonotype was picked up a small number of times. V usage is TRBV19 and J usage is TRBJ2-6; D is undetermined. The CDR3 contains 16 residues. Germline V lookup: CDR1 LNHDA, CDR2 SQIVND (reference sequence). Trimming shortened V by 3 bases and J by 0 bases, and 9 bases separated the two germline ends. This chain's CDR3 is CASSMGSVSGANVLTF. CDR3 sequence (DNA): TGTGCCAGTAGTATGGGCAGCGTCTCTGGGGCCAACGTCCTGACTTTC.

With regard to this clonotype: A read error may be the cause here, since a much bigger clone is one base away. The rearrangement links TRBV7-3 to TRBJ2-1, with D maybe TRBD2 (6 bases). CDR1 and CDR2 from the germline V gene are SGHTA and FQGTGA. This CDR3 is built from 16 residues. The CDR3: CASSPLGGTLYSEQFF. Here the CDR3 DNA reads TGTGCCAGCAGCCCACTTGGGGGGACCCTCTACAGTGAGCAGTTCTTC.

This chain joins TRBV6-1 and TRBJ2-1; 9 nucleotides match TRBD2. CDR1 is MNHNS and CDR2 is SASEGT in the germline V gene. V trimming: 0 bases; J trimming: 2 bases; junction bases outside the gene matches: 8. The CDR3 runs 18 residues. The CDR3 DNA sequence: TGTGCCAGCAGTGAAGCGACCCTAGCGGGGATTACCTACAATGAGCAGTTCTTC. It yields the protein CASSEATLAGITYNEQFF.

The chain links TRBV2 to TRBJ2-1, with 12 bases lining up with TRBD2. This CDR3 spans 15 amino acids. J lost 5 bases, V lost 6 bases, and 5 bases had no gene match. Germline V lookup: CDR1 SNHLY, CDR2 FYNNEI. The CDR3, as DNA: TGTGCCAGCAGCGCGCTAGCGGGAGGGGACAATGAGCAGTTCTTC. Its translation: CASSALAGGDNEQFF.

This clonotype has just one count. The rearrangement joins TRBV15 to TRBJ1-5; 9 positions agree with TRBD1. The CDR3 is 15 residues long. V lost 5 bases to trimming and J lost 3 bases; unmatched junction nucleotides: 5. Germline V lookup: CDR1 LNHNV, CDR2 YYDKDF (reference sequence). CDR3 in DNA: TGTGCCACCAGCGAAAGGACAGGGGACAATCAGCCCCAGCATTTT. Its translation: CATSERTGDNQPQHF.

This rearrangement joins TRBV7-6 to TRBJ1-3; D perhaps matches TRBD1 (5 bases). Between the trimmed V and J ends, which lost 5 bases and 4 bases, there was a span of 18 bases. Germline CDR1 is SGHVS and CDR2 is FNYEAQ. The length of the CDR3 is 16 residues. The CDR3 DNA reads as TGTGCCAGCAGCCCGCTCGGAGGGGCGAAAGGAAACACCATATATTTT. Its protein is CASSPLGGAKGNTIYF.

The chain has TRBV29-1 and TRBJ2-7, with a weak D call TRBD2 (6 bases). Trimming stripped 2 bases from V and 6 bases from J, with 14 bases between. Germline V CDR1 and CDR2: SQVTM, ANQGSEA. This CDR3 is 13 amino acids long. The CDR3 DNA reads as TGCAGCGTTGAACAGGGAAGGAGGGGCGAGCAGTACTTC. Translated, it gives CSVEQGRRGEQYF.

In this sample, this clonotype turned up many times. V and J are TRBV12-3 or TRBV12-4 and TRBJ1-5, with 7 bases that match TRBD1. V shed 4 bases, J shed 6 bases, and the junction held 6 bases outside the gene matches. CDR3 size: 14 residues. Here the CDR3 DNA reads TGTGCCAGCAGTTCCGACAGGGAGATTCAGCCCCAGCATTTT. It specifies CASSSDREIQPQHF.

This sequence joins TRBV19 and TRBJ1-2; TRBD1 might be the D (5 bases). V was trimmed by 4 bases and J by 4 bases, leaving 13 bases between them. This CDR3 has 14 amino acids. The germline CDR1 and CDR2 sequences are LNHDA and SQIVND (reference sequence). CDR3 in amino acids: CASSTTGTAYGYTF. The CDR3, as DNA: TGTGCCAGTAGTACTACCGGGACGGCCTATGGCTACACCTTC.

The CDR3: CASSYSRGRWDNYGYTF. The CDR3 coding sequence is TGTGCCAGCAGTTACTCGAGAGGCCGATGGGACAACTATGGCTACACCTTC. V and J are TRBV19 and TRBJ1-2, with D perhaps matching TRBD1 (5 bases). The V gene lost 9 bases and the J gene lost 2 bases, with 25 bases spanning the gap. CDR1 is LNHDA and CDR2 is SQIVND in the germline V gene (reference sequence). This CDR3 contains 17 residues.

This chain links TRBV7-9 with TRBJ2-7; weak D call: TRBD2 (6 bases). V was shortened by 4 bases and J by 2 bases, with 18 bases between the two germline ends. The CDR3 has 16 amino acids. CDR1 is SEHNR, CDR2 FQNEAQ, per germline (reference sequence). The CDR3 DNA follows: TGTGCCAGCAGCTCCCCCGTTTTGGGCGGGGCCTACGAGCAGTACTTC. Encoded protein: CASSSPVLGGAYEQYF.

Details on this clonotype: At one end, the junction sequence differs from germline, possibly due to a read error. The CDR3 DNA reads as TGTGTCAGCGAAGAACTAGCGAACACCGGGGAGCTGTTTTTT. This gives the protein CVSEELANTGELFF. The V and J genes are TRBV2 and TRBJ2-2, with D possibly TRBD2 on 5 matching bases. This CDR3 region has 14 residues. Germline V lookup: CDR1 SNHLY, CDR2 FYNNEI.

The chain carries TRBV15 and TRBJ1-1; D not certain. The V gene's germline CDR1 is LNHNV and CDR2 YYDKDF (reference sequence). V lost 1 base and J 0 bases, leaving 6 bases between the germline ends. This CDR3 has 14 residues. CDR3 DNA: TGTGCCACCAGCAGAGTGAGGCTGAACACTGAAGCTTTCTTT. Its protein product is CATSRVRLNTEAFF.

The J gene is TRBJ1-3, the V gene TRBV15; 7 bases line up with TRBD1. The germline V gene encodes CDR1 LNHNV and CDR2 YYDKDF (reference sequence). After removal of 5 bases from V and 2 bases from J, the junction contained 6 bases not matched to a gene. The CDR3 has 15 amino acids. As DNA, the CDR3 is TGTGCCACCAGCGCAGACAGGGATCCTGGAAACACCATATATTTT. It is translated as CATSADRDPGNTIYF.

This chain links TRBV24-1 with TRBJ2-2; unclear D gene. The CDR3 extends over 14 amino acids. Between the trimmed V and J ends, which lost 3 bases and 7 bases, there was a span of 11 bases. Germline values: CDR1 KGHDR, CDR2 SFDVKD. CDR3 protein: CATSDPALNGELFF. The CDR3 DNA is TGTGCCACCAGTGATCCGGCCCTAAACGGGGAGCTGTTTTTT.

The chain couples TRBV15 to TRBJ2-5; 7 bases align to TRBD2. Per the germline V gene, CDR1 is LNHNV and CDR2 is YYDKDF (reference sequence). With 1 base clipped from V and 2 bases from J, the junction kept 7 bases outside the gene matches. This CDR3 has 16 amino acids. CDR3 bases: TGTGCCACCAGCAGAGGGAGCGGGGCGAAACAAGAGACCCAGTACTTC. Translated, it gives CATSRGSGAKQETQYF.

The chain joins TRBV29-1 to TRBJ1-1, with TRBD1 identical over 9 bases. J lost 4 bases, V lost 7 bases, and 7 bases had no gene match. Germline-derived CDR1 and CDR2 are SQVTM and ANQGSEA. The CDR3 totals 13 residues. The CDR3 DNA sequence: TGCAGCGGCACACAGGGGGCCGGCACTGAAGCTTTCTTT. As protein: CSGTQGAGTEAFF.

V is TRBV20-1 and J is TRBJ1-1; perhaps TRBD1 as D (5 bases). Germline CDR1 and CDR2: DFQATT and SNEGSKA (reference sequence). Trimming pared 2 bases from V and 6 bases from J, leaving 10 bases between. CDR3 size: 12 residues. The CDR3 is CSARMRDAEAFF. The CDR3 nucleotides read TGCAGTGCTAGAATGCGGGACGCTGAAGCTTTCTTT.

This clonotype was detected a few times. The chain recombines TRBV9 with TRBJ2-7; D unresolved. This CDR3 is built from 15 residues. V lost 0 bases and J 0 bases, leaving 10 bases between the germline ends. Germline loops: CDR1 SGDLS, CDR2 YYNGEE. The CDR3, as DNA: TGTGCCAGCAGCGTAGCTGTACTGAGCTCCTACGAGCAGTACTTC. Translating gives CASSVAVLSSYEQYF.

The chain employs TRBV6-5 and TRBJ1-1; the D is unclear. Germline V CDR1 and CDR2: MNHEY, SVGAGI. The germline V and J ends were trimmed by 0 bases and 1 base, with 12 bases remaining between them. The CDR3 spans 16 residues. CDR3 nucleotide sequence: TGTGCCAGCAGTTACTCGAAGGCCAGCCCGAACACTGAAGCTTTCTTT. As protein: CASSYSKASPNTEAFF.

Concerning this clonotype itself: A read error is likely, as this CDR3 ends without the conserved phenylalanine or tryptophan. The CDR3 sequence: CSAPTLGTGDEQYS. In DNA form, the CDR3 reads TGCAGTGCCCCGACCCTTGGGACAGGGGACGAGCAGTACTCC. V and J are TRBV20-1 and TRBJ2-7; TRBD1 matches 10 bases. CDR3 length: 14 residues. In germline, CDR1 is DFQATT, CDR2 SNEGSKA (reference sequence). Trimming took 6 bases from V and 5 from J; bases not matched to a gene: 10.